The TCR beta chain under discussion was sequenced for a study of blood T cells in healthy people across ages. Study-wide points: Naive and antigen-experienced cells were not separated, limiting conclusive comparison. Significant beta diversity loss was already apparent by age roughly 44, declining roughly linearly.

The V gene end was trimmed by 3 bases and the J gene end by 5 bases; junction bases not matched to a gene: 8. Per germline, CDR1 DFQATT and CDR2 SNEGSKA (reference sequence). The CDR3 spans 15 residues. Worth noting for this clonotype: Antigen specificity is unknown.

A sample-barcoded 5' primer and a J-beta primer mix were used in a second PCR of about 7 to 11 cycles. Every sample produced at least 2.5 million CDR3-containing paired-end reads. TCRdb re-analysed the 5' RACE reads in MiXCR, keeping a single row per CDR3 protein. The sample has approximately 850,000 distinct CDR3 sequences; 40% to 50% are singletons. The TCR was taken from a man aged 55 to 70 in good health. Sequencing used blood. This chain links TRBV20-1 with TRBJ2-1, with TRBD2 matching over 9 bases. CDR3 amino acids: CSARSPGLAHNEQFF. The CDR3 DNA follows: TGCAGTGCTAGGAGCCCGGGACTAGCTCACAATGAGCAGTTCTTC.